This T cell receptor beta chain comes out of a study of T cells after yellow fever vaccination. Study-wide points: Abundant clonotypes from the bulk population could get into FACS-sorted repertoires as contaminants. Clonotype sharing between CD4 and CD8 compartments was small.

Universal primer sites and UMIs were introduced during 5'RACE template-switching synthesis of TCR cDNA. From the 5' RACE reads, TCRdb called clonotypes with MiXCR, one entry per CDR3 protein. The profile shows hundreds of thousands of distinct CDR3 sequences, 18% of them singletons. In its sample, this clonotype was seen a few times. Its antigen is currently unknown. V lost 4 bases to trimming and J lost 0 bases, with 12 bases between them. The CDR3 is made up of 15 amino acids. Germline-derived CDR1 and CDR2 are SQVTM and ANQGSEA. This TCR was sampled from a man younger than 35 who received the YFV17D yellow fever vaccine. This material consisted of PBMCs, taken before the yellow fever booster vaccination. The chain combines TRBV29-1 with TRBJ2-2, with D uncertain. The CDR3 loop is CSVALVLTNTGELFF. The CDR3 DNA sequence: TGCAGCGTTGCCCTGGTCCTAACGAACACCGGGGAGCTGTTTTTT.